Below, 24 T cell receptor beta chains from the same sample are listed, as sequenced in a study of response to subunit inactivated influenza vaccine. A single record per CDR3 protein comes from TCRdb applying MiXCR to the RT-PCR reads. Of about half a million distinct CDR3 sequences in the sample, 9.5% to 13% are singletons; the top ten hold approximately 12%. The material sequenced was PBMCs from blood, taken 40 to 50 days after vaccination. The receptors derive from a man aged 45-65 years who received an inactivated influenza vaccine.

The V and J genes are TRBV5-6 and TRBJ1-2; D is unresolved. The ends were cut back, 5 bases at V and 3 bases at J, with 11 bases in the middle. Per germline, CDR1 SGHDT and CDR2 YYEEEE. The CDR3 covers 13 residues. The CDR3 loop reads CASSSDVHYGYTF. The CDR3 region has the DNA TGTGCCAGCAGTTCAGACGTCCACTATGGCTACACCTTC.

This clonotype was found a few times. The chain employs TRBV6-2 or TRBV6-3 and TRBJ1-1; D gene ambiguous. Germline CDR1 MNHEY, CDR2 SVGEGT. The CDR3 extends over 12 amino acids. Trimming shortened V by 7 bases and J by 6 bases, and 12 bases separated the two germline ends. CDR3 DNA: TGTGCCAGCACCATCCCTTCGGCTGAAGCTTTCTTT. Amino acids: CASTIPSAEAFF.

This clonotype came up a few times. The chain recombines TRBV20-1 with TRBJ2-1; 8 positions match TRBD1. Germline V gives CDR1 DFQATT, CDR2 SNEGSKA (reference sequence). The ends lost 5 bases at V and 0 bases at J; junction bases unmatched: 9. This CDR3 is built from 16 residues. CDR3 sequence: CSADDRGWSSYNEQFF. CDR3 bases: TGCAGTGCTGACGACAGGGGTTGGAGCTCCTACAATGAGCAGTTCTTC.

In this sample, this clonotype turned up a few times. CDR3 in amino acids: CASSEYWNTEAFF. CDR3 nucleotide sequence: TGTGCCAGCAGTGAATATTGGAACACTGAAGCTTTCTTT. The chain has TRBV25-1 and TRBJ1-1; D gene unclear. Deletions cut 0 bases from V and 1 base from J, with 3 bases between. Germline V gives CDR1 MGHDK, CDR2 SYGVNS. This CDR3 spans 13 amino acids.

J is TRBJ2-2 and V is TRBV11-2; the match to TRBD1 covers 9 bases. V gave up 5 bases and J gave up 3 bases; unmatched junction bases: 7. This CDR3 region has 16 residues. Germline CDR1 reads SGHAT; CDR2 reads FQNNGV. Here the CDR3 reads CASSGGQGGDTGELFF. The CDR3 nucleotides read TGTGCCAGCAGCGGGGGACAGGGAGGTGACACCGGGGAGCTGTTTTTT.

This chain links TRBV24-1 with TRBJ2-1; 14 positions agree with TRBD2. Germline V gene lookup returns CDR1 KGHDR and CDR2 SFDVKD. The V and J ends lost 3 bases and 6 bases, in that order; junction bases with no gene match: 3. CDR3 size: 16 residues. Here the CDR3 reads CATSDAGTSGSNEQFF. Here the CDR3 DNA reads TGTGCCACCAGTGATGCCGGGACTAGCGGGAGCAATGAGCAGTTCTTC.

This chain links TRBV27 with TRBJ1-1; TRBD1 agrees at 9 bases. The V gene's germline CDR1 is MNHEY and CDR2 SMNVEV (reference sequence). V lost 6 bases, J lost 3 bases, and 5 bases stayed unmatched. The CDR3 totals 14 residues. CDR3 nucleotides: TGTGCCAGCAGGGCACAGGGGGCGGACACTGAAGCTTTCTTT. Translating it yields CASRAQGADTEAFF.

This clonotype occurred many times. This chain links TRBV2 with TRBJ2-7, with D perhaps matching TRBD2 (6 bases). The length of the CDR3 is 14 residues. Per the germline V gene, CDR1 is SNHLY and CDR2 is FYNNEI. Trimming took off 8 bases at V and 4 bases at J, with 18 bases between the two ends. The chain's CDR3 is CASRTLGGEYEQYF. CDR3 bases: TGTGCCAGCCGTACTCTGGGCGGGGAGTACGAGCAGTACTTC.

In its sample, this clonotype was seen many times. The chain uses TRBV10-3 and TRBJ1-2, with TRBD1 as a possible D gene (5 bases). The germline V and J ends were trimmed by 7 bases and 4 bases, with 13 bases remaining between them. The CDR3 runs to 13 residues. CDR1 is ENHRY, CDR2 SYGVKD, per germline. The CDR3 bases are TGTGCCATCACCACGGGACCCTTCTATGGCTACACCTTC. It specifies CAITTGPFYGYTF.

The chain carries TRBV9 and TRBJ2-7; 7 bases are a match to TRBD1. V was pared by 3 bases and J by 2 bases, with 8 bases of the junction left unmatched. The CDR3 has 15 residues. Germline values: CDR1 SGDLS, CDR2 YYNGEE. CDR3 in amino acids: CASSAQPGTAYEQYF. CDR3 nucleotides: TGTGCCAGCAGCGCGCAACCCGGGACAGCCTACGAGCAGTACTTC.

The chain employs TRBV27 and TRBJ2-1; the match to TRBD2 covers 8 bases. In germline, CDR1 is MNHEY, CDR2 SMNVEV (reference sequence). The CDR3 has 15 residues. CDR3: CLPFGERGITNEQFF. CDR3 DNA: TGTTTGCCTTTCGGGGAGCGGGGGATTACCAATGAGCAGTTCTTC.

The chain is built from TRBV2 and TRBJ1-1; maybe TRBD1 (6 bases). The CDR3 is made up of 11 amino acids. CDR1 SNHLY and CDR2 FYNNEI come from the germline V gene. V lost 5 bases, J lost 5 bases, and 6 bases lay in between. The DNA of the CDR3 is TGTGCCAGCAGTACAGGGACTGAAGCTTTCTTT. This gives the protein CASSTGTEAFF.

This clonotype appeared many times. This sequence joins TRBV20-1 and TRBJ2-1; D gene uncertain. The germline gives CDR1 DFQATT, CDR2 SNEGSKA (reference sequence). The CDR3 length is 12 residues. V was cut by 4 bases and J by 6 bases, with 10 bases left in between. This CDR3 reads CSAMLDINEQFF. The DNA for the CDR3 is TGCAGTGCTATGTTAGACATCAATGAGCAGTTCTTC.

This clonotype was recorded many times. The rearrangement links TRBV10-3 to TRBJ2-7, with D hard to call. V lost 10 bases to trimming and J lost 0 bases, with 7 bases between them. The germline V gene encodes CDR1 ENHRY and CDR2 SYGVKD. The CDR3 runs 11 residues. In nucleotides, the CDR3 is TGTGCCACCCTGGGCTCCTACGAGCAGTACTTC. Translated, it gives CATLGSYEQYF.

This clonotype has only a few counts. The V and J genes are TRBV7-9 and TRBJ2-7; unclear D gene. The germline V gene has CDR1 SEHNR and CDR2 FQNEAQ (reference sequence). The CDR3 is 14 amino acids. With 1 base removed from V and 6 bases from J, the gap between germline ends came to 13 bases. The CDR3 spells CASSLDVGFAEQYF. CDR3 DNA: TGTGCCAGCAGCTTAGATGTTGGGTTCGCCGAGCAGTACTTC.

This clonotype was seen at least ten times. The CDR3 loop is CSVEDLSATRSGNTIYF. Written as DNA, the CDR3 is TGCAGCGTTGAAGATCTGTCGGCCACCCGGTCCGGAAACACCATATATTTT. The V gene is TRBV29-1, the J gene TRBJ1-3, with D unresolved. The CDR3 is 17 residues long. V was clipped by 0 bases and J by 4 bases, with 19 bases between them. Looked up from germline, CDR1 is SQVTM and CDR2 is ANQGSEA.

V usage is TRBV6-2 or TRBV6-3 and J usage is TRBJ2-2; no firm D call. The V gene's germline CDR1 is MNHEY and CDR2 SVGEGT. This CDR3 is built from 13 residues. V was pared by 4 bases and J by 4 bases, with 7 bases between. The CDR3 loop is CASSWLFTGELFF. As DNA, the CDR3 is TGTGCCAGCAGTTGGCTTTTCACCGGGGAGCTGTTTTTT.

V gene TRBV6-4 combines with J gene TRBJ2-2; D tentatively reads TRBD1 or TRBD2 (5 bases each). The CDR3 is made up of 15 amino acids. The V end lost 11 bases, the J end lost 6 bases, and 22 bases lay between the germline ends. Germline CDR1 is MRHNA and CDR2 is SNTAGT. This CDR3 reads CAPTVGVLGAGELFF. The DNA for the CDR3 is TGTGCCCCAACAGTGGGGGTTTTGGGGGCCGGGGAGCTGTTTTTT.

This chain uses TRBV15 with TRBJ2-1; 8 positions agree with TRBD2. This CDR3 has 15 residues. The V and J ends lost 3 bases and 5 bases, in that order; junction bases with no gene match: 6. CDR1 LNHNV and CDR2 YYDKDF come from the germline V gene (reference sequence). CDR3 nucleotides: TGTGCCACCAGCAGGAGGCGGGAGGCCCACAATGAGCAGTTCTTC. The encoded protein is CATSRRREAHNEQFF.

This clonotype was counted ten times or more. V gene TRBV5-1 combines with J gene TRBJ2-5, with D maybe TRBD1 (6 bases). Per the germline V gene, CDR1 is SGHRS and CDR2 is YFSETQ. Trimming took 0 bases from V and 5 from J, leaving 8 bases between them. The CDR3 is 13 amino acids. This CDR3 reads CASSLDRDETQYF. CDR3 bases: TGCGCCAGCAGCTTGGACAGGGATGAGACCCAGTACTTC.

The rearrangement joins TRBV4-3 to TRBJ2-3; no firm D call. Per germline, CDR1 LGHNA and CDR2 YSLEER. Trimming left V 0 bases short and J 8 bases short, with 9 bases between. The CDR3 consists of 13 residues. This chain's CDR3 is CASSQDGPGTQYF. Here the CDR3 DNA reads TGCGCCAGCAGCCAAGATGGTCCGGGTACGCAGTATTTT.

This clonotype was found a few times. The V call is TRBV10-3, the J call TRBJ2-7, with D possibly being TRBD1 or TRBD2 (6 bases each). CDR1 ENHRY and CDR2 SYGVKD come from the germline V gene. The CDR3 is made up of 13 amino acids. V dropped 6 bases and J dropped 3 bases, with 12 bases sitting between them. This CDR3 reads CAIRGGQIYEQYF. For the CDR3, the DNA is TGTGCCATCAGGGGAGGACAGATCTACGAGCAGTACTTC.

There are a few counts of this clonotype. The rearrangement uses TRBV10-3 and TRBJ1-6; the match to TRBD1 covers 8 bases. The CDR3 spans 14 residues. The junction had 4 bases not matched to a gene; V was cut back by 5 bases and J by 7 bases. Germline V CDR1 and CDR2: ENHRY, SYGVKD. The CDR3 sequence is CAISMGQENSPLHF. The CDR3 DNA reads TGTGCCATCAGTATGGGACAGGAGAATTCACCCCTCCACTTT.

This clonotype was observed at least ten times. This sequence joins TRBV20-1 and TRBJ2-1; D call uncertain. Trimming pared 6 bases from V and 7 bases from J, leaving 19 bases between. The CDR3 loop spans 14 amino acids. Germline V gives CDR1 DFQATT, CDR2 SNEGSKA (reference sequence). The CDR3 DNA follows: TGCAGTGCCCTGGACGGAAGAAGAGCTAATGAGCAGTTCTTC. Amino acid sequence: CSALDGRRANEQFF.